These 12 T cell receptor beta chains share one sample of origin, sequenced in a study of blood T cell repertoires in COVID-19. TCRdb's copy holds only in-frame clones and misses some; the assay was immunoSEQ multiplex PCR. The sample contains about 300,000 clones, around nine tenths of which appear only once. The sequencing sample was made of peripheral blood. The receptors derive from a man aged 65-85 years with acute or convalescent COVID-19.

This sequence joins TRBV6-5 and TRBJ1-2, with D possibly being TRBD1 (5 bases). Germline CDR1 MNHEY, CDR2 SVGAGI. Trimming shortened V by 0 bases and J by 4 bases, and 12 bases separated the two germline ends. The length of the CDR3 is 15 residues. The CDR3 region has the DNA TGTGCCAGCAGTTACTCGGGGCAGGGCGGCTATGGCTACACCTTC. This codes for CASSYSGQGGYGYTF.

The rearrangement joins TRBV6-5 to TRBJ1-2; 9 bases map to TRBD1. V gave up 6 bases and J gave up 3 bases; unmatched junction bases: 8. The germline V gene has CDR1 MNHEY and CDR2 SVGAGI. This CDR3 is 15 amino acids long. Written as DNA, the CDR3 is TGTGCCAGCAGCCAACAGGGGGCCCGGGACTATGGCTACACCTTC. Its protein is CASSQQGARDYGYTF.

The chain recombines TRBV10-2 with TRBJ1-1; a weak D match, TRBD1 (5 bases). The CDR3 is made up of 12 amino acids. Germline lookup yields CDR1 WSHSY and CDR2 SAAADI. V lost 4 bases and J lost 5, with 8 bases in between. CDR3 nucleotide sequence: TGCGCCAGCAGTGTTCAGGGAACTGAAGCTTTCTTT. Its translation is CASSVQGTEAFF.

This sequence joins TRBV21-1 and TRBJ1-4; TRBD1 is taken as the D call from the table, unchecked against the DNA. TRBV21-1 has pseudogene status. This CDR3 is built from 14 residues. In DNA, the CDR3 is TGTGCCAGCAGCGAAGACAGACCCCATGAAAAACTGTTTTTT. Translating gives CASSEDRPHEKLFF.

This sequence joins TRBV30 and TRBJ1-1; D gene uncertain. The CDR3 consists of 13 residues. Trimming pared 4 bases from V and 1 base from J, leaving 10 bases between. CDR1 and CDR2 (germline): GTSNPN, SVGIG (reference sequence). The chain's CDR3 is CAWKPGRNTEAFF. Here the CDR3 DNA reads TGTGCCTGGAAACCTGGGAGGAACACTGAAGCTTTCTTT.

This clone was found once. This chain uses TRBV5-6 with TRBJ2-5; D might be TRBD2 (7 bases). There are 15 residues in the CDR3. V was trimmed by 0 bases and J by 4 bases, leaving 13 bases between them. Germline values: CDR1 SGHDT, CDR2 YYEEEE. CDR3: CASSLVGGRAETQYF. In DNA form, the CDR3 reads TGTGCCAGCAGCTTGGTCGGGGGGCGCGCAGAGACCCAGTACTTC.

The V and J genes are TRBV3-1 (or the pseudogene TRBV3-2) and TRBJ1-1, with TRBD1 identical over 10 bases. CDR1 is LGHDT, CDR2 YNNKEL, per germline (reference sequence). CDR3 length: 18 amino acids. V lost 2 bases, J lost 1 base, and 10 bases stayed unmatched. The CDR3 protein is CASSQIGTGATRNTEAFF. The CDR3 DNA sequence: TGTGCCAGCAGCCAAATCGGGACAGGGGCGACCAGGAACACTGAAGCTTTCTTT.

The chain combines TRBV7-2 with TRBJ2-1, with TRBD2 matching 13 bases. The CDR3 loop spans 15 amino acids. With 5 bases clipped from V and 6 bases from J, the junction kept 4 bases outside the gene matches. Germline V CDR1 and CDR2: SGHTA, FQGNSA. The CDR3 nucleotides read TGTGCCAGCAGCCCACTAGCGGGGGGGCCCAATGAGCAGTTCTTC. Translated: CASSPLAGGPNEQFF. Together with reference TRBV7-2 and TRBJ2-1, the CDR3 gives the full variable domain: GAGVSQSPSNKVTEKGKDVELRCDPISGHTALYWYRQSLGQGLEFLIYFQGNSAPDKSGLPSDRFSAERTGGSVSTLTIQRTQQEDSAVYLCASSPLAGGPNEQFFGPGTRLTVL.

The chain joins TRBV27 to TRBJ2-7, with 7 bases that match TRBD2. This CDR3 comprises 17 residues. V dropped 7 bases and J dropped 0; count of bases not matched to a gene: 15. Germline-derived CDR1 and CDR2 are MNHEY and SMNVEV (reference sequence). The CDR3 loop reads CASTLWRGTGSSYEQYF. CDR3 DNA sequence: TGTGCCAGCACCCTTTGGCGGGGGACGGGAAGCTCCTACGAGCAGTACTTC.

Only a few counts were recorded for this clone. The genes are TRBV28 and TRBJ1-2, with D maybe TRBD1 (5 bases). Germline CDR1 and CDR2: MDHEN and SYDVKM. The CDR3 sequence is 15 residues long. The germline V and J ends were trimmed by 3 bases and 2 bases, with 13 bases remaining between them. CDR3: CASSFIRDWNYGYTF. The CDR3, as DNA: TGTGCCAGCAGTTTTATTCGGGACTGGAACTATGGCTACACCTTC.

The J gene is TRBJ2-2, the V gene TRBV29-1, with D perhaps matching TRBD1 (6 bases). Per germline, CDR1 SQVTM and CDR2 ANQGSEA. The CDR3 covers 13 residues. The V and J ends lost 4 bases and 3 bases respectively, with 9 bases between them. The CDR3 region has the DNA TGCAGCGTTGGCAGGGGTGACACCGGGGAGCTGTTTTTT. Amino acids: CSVGRGDTGELFF.

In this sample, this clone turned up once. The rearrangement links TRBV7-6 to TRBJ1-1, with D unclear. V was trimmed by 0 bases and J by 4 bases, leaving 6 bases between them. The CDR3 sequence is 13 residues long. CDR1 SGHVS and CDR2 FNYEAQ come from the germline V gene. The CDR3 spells CASSLAPGTEAFF. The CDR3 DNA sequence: TGTGCCAGCAGCTTAGCTCCCGGCACTGAAGCTTTCTTT.